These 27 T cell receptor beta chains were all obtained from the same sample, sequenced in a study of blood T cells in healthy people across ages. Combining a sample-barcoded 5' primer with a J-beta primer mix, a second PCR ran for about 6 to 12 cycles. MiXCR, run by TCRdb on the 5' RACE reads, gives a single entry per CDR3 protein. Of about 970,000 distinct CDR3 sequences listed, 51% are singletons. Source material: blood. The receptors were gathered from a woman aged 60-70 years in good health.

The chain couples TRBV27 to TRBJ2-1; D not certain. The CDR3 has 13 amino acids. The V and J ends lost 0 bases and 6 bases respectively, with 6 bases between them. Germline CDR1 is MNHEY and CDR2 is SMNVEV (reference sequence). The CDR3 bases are TGTGCCAGCAGTTTATCCCCGGTCAATGAGCAGTTCTTC. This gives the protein CASSLSPVNEQFF.

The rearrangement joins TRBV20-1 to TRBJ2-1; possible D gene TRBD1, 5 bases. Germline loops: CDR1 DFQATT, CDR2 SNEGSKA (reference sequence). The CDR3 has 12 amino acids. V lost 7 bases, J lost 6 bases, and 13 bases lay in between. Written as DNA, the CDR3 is TGCAGTGGAAGGGGATTGGGCAATGAGCAGTTCTTC. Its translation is CSGRGLGNEQFF.

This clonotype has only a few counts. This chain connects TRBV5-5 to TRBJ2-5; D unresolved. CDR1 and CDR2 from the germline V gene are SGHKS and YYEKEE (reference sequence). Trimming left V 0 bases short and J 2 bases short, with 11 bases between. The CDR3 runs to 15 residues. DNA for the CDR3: TGTGCCAGCAGCTTGGCAGGCCGCGCGCAAGAGACCCAGTACTTC. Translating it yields CASSLAGRAQETQYF.

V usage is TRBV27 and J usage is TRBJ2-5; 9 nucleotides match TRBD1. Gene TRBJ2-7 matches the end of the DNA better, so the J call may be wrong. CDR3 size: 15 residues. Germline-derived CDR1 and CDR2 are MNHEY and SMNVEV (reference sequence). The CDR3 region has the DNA TGTGCCAGCAGGTTCCCGGGACAGGGAACTGGCGAGCAGTACTTC. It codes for CASRFPGQGTGEQYF.

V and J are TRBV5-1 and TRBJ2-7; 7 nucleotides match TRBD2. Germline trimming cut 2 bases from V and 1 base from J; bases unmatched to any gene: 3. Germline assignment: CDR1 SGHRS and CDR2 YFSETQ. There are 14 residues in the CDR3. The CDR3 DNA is TGCGCCAGCAGCTTCTGGGAGGGGTCCTACGAGCAGTACTTC. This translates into CASSFWEGSYEQYF.

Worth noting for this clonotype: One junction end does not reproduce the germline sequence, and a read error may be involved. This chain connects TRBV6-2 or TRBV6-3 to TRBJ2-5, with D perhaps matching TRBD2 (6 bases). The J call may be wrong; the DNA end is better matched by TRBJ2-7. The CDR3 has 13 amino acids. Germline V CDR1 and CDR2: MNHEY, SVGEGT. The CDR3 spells CTSKIAVPYEQYF. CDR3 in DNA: TGTACCAGCAAAATAGCGGTCCCCTACGAGCAGTACTTC.

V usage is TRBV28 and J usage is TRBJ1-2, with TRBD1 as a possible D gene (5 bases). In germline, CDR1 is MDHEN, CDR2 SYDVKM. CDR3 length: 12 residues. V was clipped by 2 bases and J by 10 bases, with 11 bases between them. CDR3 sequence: CASSLPGRDYTF. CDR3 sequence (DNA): TGTGCCAGCAGTTTACCAGGGAGAGACTACACCTTC.

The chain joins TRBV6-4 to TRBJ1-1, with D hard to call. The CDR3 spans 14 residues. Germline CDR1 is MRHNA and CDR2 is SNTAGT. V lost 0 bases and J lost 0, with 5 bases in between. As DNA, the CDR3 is TGTGCCAGCAGTGACTCGCGCATGAACACTGAAGCTTTCTTT. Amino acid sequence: CASSDSRMNTEAFF.

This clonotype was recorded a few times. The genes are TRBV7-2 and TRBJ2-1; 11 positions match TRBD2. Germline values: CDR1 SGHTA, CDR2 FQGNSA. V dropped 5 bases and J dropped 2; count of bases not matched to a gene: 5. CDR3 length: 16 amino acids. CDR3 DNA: TGTGCCAGCAGCCGCCTGACTAGCGGGACCTACAATGAGCAGTTCTTC. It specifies CASSRLTSGTYNEQFF.

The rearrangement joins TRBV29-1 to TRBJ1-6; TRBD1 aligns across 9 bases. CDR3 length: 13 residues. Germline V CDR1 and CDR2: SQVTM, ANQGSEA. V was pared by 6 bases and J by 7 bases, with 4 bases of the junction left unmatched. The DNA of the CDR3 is TGCAGCGTCCGGGACAGGGAAAATTCACCCCTCCACTTT. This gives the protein CSVRDRENSPLHF.

The chain's CDR3 is CSVAGTTDGGYTF. The CDR3 nucleotides are TGCAGCGTCGCCGGGACAACCGACGGTGGCTACACCTTC. The J gene is TRBJ1-2, the V gene TRBV29-1, with D perhaps TRBD1 (6 bases). Trimming left V 6 bases short and J 7 bases short, with 18 bases between. Germline assignment: CDR1 SQVTM and CDR2 ANQGSEA. The CDR3 runs to 13 residues.

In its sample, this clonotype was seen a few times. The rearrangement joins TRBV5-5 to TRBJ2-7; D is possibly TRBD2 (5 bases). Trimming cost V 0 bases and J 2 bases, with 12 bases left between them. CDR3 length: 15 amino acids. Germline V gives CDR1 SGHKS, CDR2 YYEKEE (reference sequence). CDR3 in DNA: TGTGCCAGCAGCTTGGGTCCAGCGGAGGCCTACGAGCAGTACTTC. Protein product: CASSLGPAEAYEQYF.

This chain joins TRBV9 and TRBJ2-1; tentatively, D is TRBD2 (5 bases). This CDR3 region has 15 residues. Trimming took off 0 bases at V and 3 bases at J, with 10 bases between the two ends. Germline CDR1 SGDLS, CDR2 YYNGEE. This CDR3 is CASSVDGVNYNEQFF. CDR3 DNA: TGTGCCAGCAGCGTAGACGGGGTCAACTACAATGAGCAGTTCTTC.

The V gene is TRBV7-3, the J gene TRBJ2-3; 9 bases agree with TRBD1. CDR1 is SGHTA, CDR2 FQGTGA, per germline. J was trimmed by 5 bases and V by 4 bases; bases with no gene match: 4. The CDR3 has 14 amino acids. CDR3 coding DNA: TGTGCCAGCAGCTCGGGACAGGGTGTAGATACGCAGTATTTT. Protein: CASSSGQGVDTQYF. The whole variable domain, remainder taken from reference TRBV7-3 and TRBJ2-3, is GAGVSQTPSNKVTEKGKYVELRCDPISGHTALYWYRQSLGQGPEFLIYFQGTGAADDSGLPNDRFFAVRPEGSVSTLKIQRTERGDSAVYLCASSSGQGVDTQYFGPGTRLTVL.

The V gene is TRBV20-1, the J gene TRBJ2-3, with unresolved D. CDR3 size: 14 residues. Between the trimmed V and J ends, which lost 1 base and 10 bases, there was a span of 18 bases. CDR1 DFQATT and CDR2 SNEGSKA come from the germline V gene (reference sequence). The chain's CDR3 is CSARGTPRTLSQYF. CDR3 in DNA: TGCAGTGCTAGAGGAACCCCCCGAACCCTATCGCAGTATTTT.

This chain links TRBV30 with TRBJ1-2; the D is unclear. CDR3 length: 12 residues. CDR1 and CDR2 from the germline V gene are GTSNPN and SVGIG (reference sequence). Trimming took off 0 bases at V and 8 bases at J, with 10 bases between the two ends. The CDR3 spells CAWSVASGGYTF. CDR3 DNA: TGTGCCTGGAGTGTCGCCTCGGGAGGCTACACCTTC.

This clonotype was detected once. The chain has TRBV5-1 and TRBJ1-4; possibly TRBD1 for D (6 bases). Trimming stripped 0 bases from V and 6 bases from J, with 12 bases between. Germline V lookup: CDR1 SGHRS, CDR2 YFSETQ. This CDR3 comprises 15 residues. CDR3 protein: CASSLGGGADEKLFF. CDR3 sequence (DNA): TGCGCCAGCAGCTTGGGAGGGGGTGCGGATGAAAAACTGTTTTTT.

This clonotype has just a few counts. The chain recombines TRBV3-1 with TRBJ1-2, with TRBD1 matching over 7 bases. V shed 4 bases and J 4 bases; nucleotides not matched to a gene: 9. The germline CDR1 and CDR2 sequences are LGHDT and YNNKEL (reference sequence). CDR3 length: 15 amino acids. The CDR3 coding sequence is TGTGCCAGCAGCCTCCGGGACAGACTCTTCTATGGCTACACCTTC. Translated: CASSLRDRLFYGYTF.

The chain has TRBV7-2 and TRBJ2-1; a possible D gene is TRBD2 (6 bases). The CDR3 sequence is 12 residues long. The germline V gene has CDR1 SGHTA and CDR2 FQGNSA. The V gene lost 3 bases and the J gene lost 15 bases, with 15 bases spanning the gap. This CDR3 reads CASSLPLAGGFF. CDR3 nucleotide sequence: TGTGCCAGCAGCTTGCCACTAGCTGGAGGGTTCTTC.

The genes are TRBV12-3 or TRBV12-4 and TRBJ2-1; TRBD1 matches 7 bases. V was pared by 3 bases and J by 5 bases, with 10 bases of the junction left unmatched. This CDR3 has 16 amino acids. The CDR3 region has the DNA TGTGCCAGCAGTTTCCCCGTGCAGGGGGTCGACAATGAGCAGTTCTTC. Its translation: CASSFPVQGVDNEQFF.

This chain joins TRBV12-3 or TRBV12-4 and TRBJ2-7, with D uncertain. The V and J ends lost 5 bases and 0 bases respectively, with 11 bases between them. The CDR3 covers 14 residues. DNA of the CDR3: TGTGCCAGCAGTGTTAACGCCGGCTCCTACGAGCAGTACTTC. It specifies CASSVNAGSYEQYF.

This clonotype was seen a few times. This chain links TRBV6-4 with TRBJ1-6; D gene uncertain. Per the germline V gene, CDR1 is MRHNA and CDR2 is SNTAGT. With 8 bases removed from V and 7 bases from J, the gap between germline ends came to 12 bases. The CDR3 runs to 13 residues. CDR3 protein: CASGQEENSPLHF. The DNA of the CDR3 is TGTGCCAGCGGCCAGGAAGAGAATTCACCCCTCCACTTT.

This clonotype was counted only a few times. This CDR3 is CASRTIPEAGNYGYTF. The CDR3 DNA reads TGTGCCAGCCGAACCATACCAGAGGCTGGAAACTATGGCTACACCTTC. This chain uses TRBV6-2 or TRBV6-3 with TRBJ1-2; D is uncertain. Trimming cost V 8 bases and J 2 bases, with 21 bases left between them. The CDR3 is made up of 16 amino acids. Germline CDR1 and CDR2: MNHEY and SVGEGT.

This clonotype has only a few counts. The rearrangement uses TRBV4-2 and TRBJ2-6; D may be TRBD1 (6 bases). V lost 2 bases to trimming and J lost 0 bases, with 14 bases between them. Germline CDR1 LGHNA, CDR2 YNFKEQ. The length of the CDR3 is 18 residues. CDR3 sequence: CASSQQPGQYSGANVLTF. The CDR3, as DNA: TGTGCCAGCAGCCAACAACCGGGACAATACTCTGGGGCCAACGTCCTGACTTTC.

The CDR3 is CASTAFNEQFF. CDR3 nucleotides: TGTGCCAGCACGGCCTTCAATGAGCAGTTCTTC. The gene calls are TRBV25-1 and TRBJ2-1; D unclear. V gave up 7 bases and J gave up 6 bases, with 7 bases separating them. This CDR3 has 11 amino acids. Per the germline V gene, CDR1 is MGHDK and CDR2 is SYGVNS.

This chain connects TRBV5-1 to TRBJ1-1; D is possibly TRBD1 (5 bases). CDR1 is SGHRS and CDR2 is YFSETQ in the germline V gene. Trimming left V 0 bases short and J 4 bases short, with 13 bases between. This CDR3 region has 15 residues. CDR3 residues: CASSLAVDRGTEAFF. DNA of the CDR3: TGCGCCAGCAGCTTGGCCGTAGATAGGGGCACTGAAGCTTTCTTT.

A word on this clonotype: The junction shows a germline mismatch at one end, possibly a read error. This chain's CDR3 is CASNQHAGRLETQYF. In DNA, the CDR3 is TGTGCCAGCAACCAACATGCAGGGCGGTTAGAGACCCAGTACTTC. The chain couples TRBV3-1 to TRBJ2-5; possibly TRBD1 for D (5 bases). The CDR3 runs 15 residues. Germline V gene sequence: CDR1 LGHDT, CDR2 YNNKEL (reference sequence).